This T cell receptor beta chain derives from a study of radiation and T cells in renal cell carcinoma. Measured with immunoSEQ multiplex PCR; TCRdb has only the in-frame clones, and not every one. The table shows around 95,000 clones, with 84% occurring only once. Per the germline V gene, CDR1 is MGHRA and CDR2 is YSYEKL. The trim removed 4 bases at V and 4 bases at J, leaving 12 bases unmatched. The CDR3 length is 16 residues. The sample's time point: blood 4 weeks post-SBRT, at nephrectomy. Regarding treatment: 15 Gy SBRT to primary tumor, nephrectomy 4 weeks later. Nephrectomy followed 15 Gy stereotactic body radiation by 4 weeks. After SBRT, blood was collected at 2 and 4 weeks, plus baseline.

The rearrangement joins TRBV4-1 to TRBJ1-2; the match to TRBD1 covers 7 bases. This material consisted of blood, taken from a patient whose treatment included radiotherapy and nephrectomy. The sequence was obtained from a man in his sixties with renal cell carcinoma. CDR3 nucleotide sequence: TGCGCCAGCAGCCTGACGGACAGGAATTGGCTCTATGGCTACACCTTC. Protein product: CASSLTDRNWLYGYTF.